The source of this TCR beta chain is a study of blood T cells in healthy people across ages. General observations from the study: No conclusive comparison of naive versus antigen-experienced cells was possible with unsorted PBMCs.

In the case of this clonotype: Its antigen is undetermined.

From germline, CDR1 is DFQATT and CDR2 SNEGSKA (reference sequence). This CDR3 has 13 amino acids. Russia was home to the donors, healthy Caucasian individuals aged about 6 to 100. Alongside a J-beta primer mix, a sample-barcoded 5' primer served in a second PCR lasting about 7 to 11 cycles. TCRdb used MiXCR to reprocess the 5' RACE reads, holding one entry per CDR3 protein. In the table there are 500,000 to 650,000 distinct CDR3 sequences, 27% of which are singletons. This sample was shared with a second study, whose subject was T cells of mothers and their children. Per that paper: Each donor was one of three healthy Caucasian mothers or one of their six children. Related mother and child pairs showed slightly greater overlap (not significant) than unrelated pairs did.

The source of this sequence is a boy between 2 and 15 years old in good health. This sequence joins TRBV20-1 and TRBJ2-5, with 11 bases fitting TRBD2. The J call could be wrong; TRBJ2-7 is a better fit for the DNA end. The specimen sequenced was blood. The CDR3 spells CSARGLAVYEQYF. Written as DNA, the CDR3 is TGCAGTGCCCGGGGACTAGCGGTATACGAGCAGTACTTC.